This T cell receptor beta chain emerged from a study of cytomegalovirus exposure and HLA in healthy donors. Here immunoSEQ multiplex PCR was the method, and the copy in TCRdb shows in-frame clones only, minus some. The sample lists roughly 130,000 clones; approximately 87% were seen once. The sample taken for sequencing was PBMCs. The clonotype originates from a man aged 18 to 30 in good health and CMV-seronegative.

The CDR3 DNA reads TGTGCCAGACGCGGAGGATTGACAGCCAAAAACATTCAGTACTTC. Its protein product is CARRGGLTAKNIQYF. The chain combines TRBV12-1 with TRBJ2-4; the table gives TRBD2 as D, unverified against the DNA. TRBV12-1 is given as a pseudogene. The CDR3 runs to 15 residues.